Below are 21 T cell receptor beta chains sequenced from a single sample in a study of CD8+ T cells in alopecia areata. The treatment here: oral pan-JAK inhibitor, 5-10 mg twice daily. Reverse transcribed after extraction, RNA yielded cDNA as the sequencing template. The data were produced by immunoSEQ multiplex PCR, yet TCRdb's version contains in-frame clones alone and is incomplete. Among about 160,000 clones listed, around 71% were seen once. Sequencing used CD4+ T cells sorted from blood, obtained at week 4, from a patient treated with tofacitinib. The receptors were sampled from a human donor with alopecia areata.

The CDR3 nucleotides read TGTGCCAGCAGTGAACGGACAGGGGGCTCCTACAATGAGCAGTTCTTC. It encodes CASSERTGGSYNEQFF. The rearrangement uses TRBV2 and TRBJ2-1, with 10 bases matching TRBD1. The germline CDR1 and CDR2 sequences are SNHLY and FYNNEI. This CDR3 contains 16 residues. V trimming: 2 bases; J trimming: 0 bases; junction bases outside the gene matches: 1.

The table lists this clone with a few counts. The chain has TRBV4-1 and TRBJ1-2; the D gene is possibly TRBD1 (5 bases). The length of the CDR3 is 14 residues. Trimming removed 1 base at V and 7 bases at J, with 13 bases between. Germline CDR1 reads MGHRA; CDR2 reads YSYEKL. The DNA for the CDR3 is TGCGCCAGCAGCCAAGGGAGTCAGGGAGGTGGCTACACCTTC. Its protein product is CASSQGSQGGGYTF.

This clone has just a few counts. The V gene is TRBV11-2, the J gene TRBJ2-7; D unclear. The CDR3 has 15 residues. The V end lost 3 bases, the J end lost 1 base, and 13 bases lay between the germline ends. Germline V gene sequence: CDR1 SGHAT, CDR2 FQNNGV. This CDR3 is CASSFLGKESYEQYF. In nucleotides, the CDR3 is TGTGCCAGCAGCTTTTTGGGAAAGGAGTCCTACGAGCAGTACTTC.

The chain couples TRBV7-2 to TRBJ2-5; no definite D call. This CDR3 comprises 14 residues. Germline V gene sequence: CDR1 SGHTA, CDR2 FQGNSA. The ends were cut back, 1 base at V and 2 bases at J, with 8 bases in the middle. Here the CDR3 reads CASSLGPTQETQYF. CDR3 DNA sequence: TGTGCCAGCAGCTTAGGACCCACGCAAGAGACCCAGTACTTC.

This chain links TRBV19 with TRBJ2-7, with a possible D match to TRBD1 (6 bases). The ends were cut back, 10 bases at V and 3 bases at J, with 13 bases in the middle. Germline CDR1 and CDR2: LNHDA and SQIVND (reference sequence). CDR3 size: 12 residues. The CDR3 region is CATRQGIYEQYF. CDR3 DNA sequence: TGTGCCACTCGGCAGGGGATCTACGAGCAGTACTTC.

This chain connects TRBV25-1 to TRBJ2-5, with D unclear. In germline, CDR1 is MGHDK, CDR2 SYGVNS. Trimming stripped 11 bases from V and 4 bases from J, with 17 bases between. The CDR3 length is 13 residues. The CDR3 protein is CAPERRRAETQYF. The CDR3 region has the DNA TGTGCCCCGGAGCGTCGCCGGGCAGAGACCCAGTACTTC.

CDR3 protein: CASSLATGTNEQFF. In DNA, the CDR3 is TGCGCCAGCAGCTTGGCGACAGGCACCAATGAGCAGTTCTTC. The chain employs TRBV5-1 and TRBJ2-1, with D perhaps matching TRBD1 (6 bases). V was clipped by 0 bases and J by 6 bases, with 10 bases between them. The germline V gene has CDR1 SGHRS and CDR2 YFSETQ. This CDR3 has 14 amino acids.

This chain connects TRBV5-1 to TRBJ2-7; the match to TRBD1 covers 9 bases. CDR3 length equals 15 residues. CDR1 and CDR2 from the germline V gene are SGHRS and YFSETQ. V was clipped by 0 bases and J by 5 bases; unmatched bases: 6. The CDR3 loop reads CASSLDGTGGDEQYF. For the CDR3, the DNA is TGCGCCAGCAGCTTGGATGGAACAGGGGGCGACGAGCAGTACTTC.

The chain recombines TRBV5-6 with TRBJ2-2; TRBD1 matches 11 bases. Germline CDR1 reads SGHDT; CDR2 reads YYEEEE. This CDR3 contains 17 residues. The V gene end was trimmed by 4 bases and the J gene end by 6 bases; junction bases not matched to a gene: 11. The CDR3 loop reads CASSPRDRGIWAGELFF. The CDR3 nucleotides are TGTGCCAGCAGCCCCCGGGACAGGGGGATATGGGCCGGGGAGCTGTTTTTT.

The CDR3 region is CASSHSRRLNTEAFF. The CDR3 DNA is TGTGCCAGCAGCCACTCAAGACGGCTGAACACTGAAGCTTTCTTT. V gene TRBV14 combines with J gene TRBJ1-1; the D is unclear. Germline V lookup: CDR1 SGHDN, CDR2 FVKESK. Trimming removed 3 bases from V and 0 bases from J, with 11 bases in between. This CDR3 has 15 amino acids.

The chain uses TRBV7-8 and TRBJ1-2; TRBD1 matches at 7 bases. V gave up 0 bases and J gave up 6 bases; unmatched junction bases: 7. The CDR3 has 15 amino acids. Germline-derived CDR1 and CDR2 are SGHVS and FQNEAQ. DNA of the CDR3: TGTGCCAGCAGCTTAGCGAGGACAGGAGGAGATGGCTACACCTTC. It yields the protein CASSLARTGGDGYTF.

The chain has TRBV12-5 and TRBJ2-2, with 7 positions matching TRBD1. CDR1 and CDR2 from the germline V gene are LGHNT and FRNRAP. Trimming at V came to 5 bases and at J to 2 bases, leaving 5 bases not matched to a gene. The CDR3 consists of 15 residues. CDR3 loop: CASGAGTVNTGELFF. DNA of the CDR3: TGTGCTAGTGGTGCCGGGACAGTTAACACCGGGGAGCTGTTTTTT.

The gene calls are TRBV4-3 and TRBJ2-3; TRBD2 is a possible D gene (6 bases). Germline V CDR1 and CDR2: LGHNA, YSLEER. Trimming removed 4 bases at V and 4 bases at J, with 15 bases between. The CDR3 length is 15 residues. The CDR3: CASSLAFGTADTQYF. The DNA of the CDR3 is TGCGCCAGCAGCCTCGCCTTTGGGACTGCAGATACGCAGTATTTT.

V usage is TRBV9 and J usage is TRBJ2-3; 10 bases align to TRBD2. Germline CDR1 is SGDLS and CDR2 is YYNGEE. V lost 3 bases to trimming and J lost 4 bases; unmatched junction nucleotides: 5. The CDR3 extends over 15 amino acids. The DNA for the CDR3 is TGTGCCAGCAGCGATTCCGGGACTAGCGCAGATACGCAGTATTTT. Translated: CASSDSGTSADTQYF.

The rearrangement uses TRBV4-3 and TRBJ1-1; the D gene is possibly TRBD1 (5 bases). Per the germline V gene, CDR1 is LGHNA and CDR2 is YSLEER. The V end was cut by 0 bases, the J end by 0 bases, with 8 bases between. This CDR3 is 15 amino acids long. Written as DNA, the CDR3 is TGCGCCAGCAGCCAAGATTGGGGGATGAACACTGAAGCTTTCTTT. Translating gives CASSQDWGMNTEAFF.

CDR3 coding DNA: TGTGCCTGGAGTCGGGGCAGGGGCACCTACAATGAGCAGTTCTTC. Translated: CAWSRGRGTYNEQFF. J is TRBJ2-1 and V is TRBV30; D is perhaps TRBD1 (6 bases). The germline V gene has CDR1 GTSNPN and CDR2 SVGIG (reference sequence). Trimming removed 2 bases from V and 2 bases from J, with 13 bases in between. This CDR3 spans 15 amino acids.

This clone was detected once. The chain joins TRBV29-1 to TRBJ2-7, with TRBD1 matching over 8 bases. V shed 4 bases and J 1 base; nucleotides not matched to a gene: 12. Looked up from germline, CDR1 is SQVTM and CDR2 is ANQGSEA. This CDR3 contains 16 residues. The CDR3 here is CSVGLAGQGLSYEQYF. CDR3 in DNA: TGCAGCGTTGGCTTGGCCGGACAGGGACTTTCCTACGAGCAGTACTTC.

About this clone itself: Other nucleotide sequences from this sample produce the same CDR3. The V call is TRBV29-1, the J call TRBJ2-6, with 10 bases that match TRBD1. From germline, CDR1 is SQVTM and CDR2 ANQGSEA. The CDR3 length is 15 residues. Losses at the gene ends were 4 bases for V and 0 bases for J; bases not matched to a gene: 0. In DNA, the CDR3 is TGCAGCGTTGGGACAGGGGGCTCTGGGGCCAACGTCCTGACTTTC. Translation: CSVGTGGSGANVLTF.

V and J are TRBV7-6 and TRBJ2-7, with TRBD2 identical over 13 bases. There are 15 residues in the CDR3. V lost 4 bases to trimming and J lost 5 bases; unmatched junction nucleotides: 5. In germline, CDR1 is SGHVS, CDR2 FNYEAQ. The CDR3 loop reads CASSYTSGGADEQYF. CDR3 nucleotide sequence: TGTGCCAGCAGCTATACTAGCGGGGGGGCCGACGAGCAGTACTTC. The full variable domain, rest sourced from reference TRBV7-6 and TRBJ2-7, is GAGVSQSPRYKVTKRGQDVALRCDPISGHVSLYWYRQALGQGPEFLTYFNYEAQQDKSGLPNDRFSAERPEGSISTLTIQRTEQRDSAMYRCASSYTSGGADEQYFGPGTRLTVT.

J is TRBJ2-1 and V is TRBV7-2; 7 nucleotides align to TRBD1. The CDR3 is 12 amino acids. The V gene end was trimmed by 5 bases and the J gene end by 8 bases; junction bases not matched to a gene: 3. CDR1 is SGHTA and CDR2 is FQGNSA in the germline V gene. The CDR3, as DNA: TGTGCCAGCAGCCCAACAGGGGATGAGCAGTTCTTC. Protein: CASSPTGDEQFF.

The chain recombines TRBV30 with TRBJ2-5; 8 bases are shared with TRBD2. Per the germline V gene, CDR1 is GTSNPN and CDR2 is SVGIG (reference sequence). This CDR3 region has 13 residues. Trimming took 5 bases from V and 5 from J; bases not matched to a gene: 7. The CDR3 loop reads CAWAGGNWETQYF. For the CDR3, the DNA is TGTGCCTGGGCGGGGGGCAATTGGGAGACCCAGTACTTC.